Following are 13 T cell receptor beta chains from one sample sequenced in a study of blood T cell repertoires in COVID-19. Only in-frame clones appear in the TCRdb table, and some are missing; sequencing was by immunoSEQ multiplex PCR. The top ten clones hold 3.4% of a sample with approximately 83,000 clones, around four fifths of them seen once. The sequencing input was peripheral blood. These receptors originate from a man aged 50 to 59 with acute or convalescent COVID-19.

This clone showed up just a few times. CDR3 DNA: TGCGCCACGAAAACTAGCGGGAGCTACGAGCAGTACTTC. This gives the protein CATKTSGSYEQYF. The chain couples TRBV10-2 to TRBJ2-7, with TRBD2 matching 11 bases. CDR1 is WSHSY and CDR2 is SAAADI in the germline V gene. V shed 10 bases and J 3 bases; nucleotides not matched to a gene: 5. This CDR3 is 13 amino acids long.

J is TRBJ2-5 and V is TRBV5-8; TRBD2 aligns across 10 bases. The CDR3 has 15 residues. The germline V gene has CDR1 SGHTS and CDR2 YDEGEE. Unmatched junction bases numbered 6, after V lost 2 bases and J lost 5 bases. CDR3 nucleotide sequence: TGTGCCAGCAGCTTCCTAGCGGGAGCTAGGGAGACCCAGTACTTC. The encoded protein is CASSFLAGARETQYF.

This clone was seen more than once but under ten times. V and J are TRBV27 and TRBJ1-2, with D maybe TRBD1 (5 bases). Trimming took off 3 bases at V and 1 base at J, with 9 bases between the two ends. This CDR3 is 14 amino acids long. Germline values: CDR1 MNHEY, CDR2 SMNVEV (reference sequence). The CDR3 sequence: CASSFLGGNYGYTF. Written as DNA, the CDR3 is TGTGCCAGCAGTTTTTTGGGGGGTAACTATGGCTACACCTTC.

This chain connects TRBV6-6 to TRBJ2-5, with 7 bases identical to TRBD2. The germline V gene encodes CDR1 MNHNY and CDR2 SVGAGI (reference sequence). V lost 4 bases to trimming and J lost 5 bases; unmatched junction nucleotides: 10. This CDR3 spans 15 amino acids. The CDR3 DNA reads TGTGCCAGCAGTTCCCTCGGGGGTAGCGGGGAGACCCAGTACTTC. It specifies CASSSLGGSGETQYF.

The V and J genes are TRBV11-1 and TRBJ1-4, with 8 nucleotides matching TRBD1. Germline values: CDR1 SGHAT, CDR2 FQDESV (reference sequence). The CDR3 spans 15 residues. V gave up 5 bases and J gave up 11 bases; unmatched junction bases: 13. CDR3 loop: CASSQAGGAIGKLFF. CDR3 coding DNA: TGTGCCAGCAGCCAAGCAGGGGGCGCGATCGGGAAACTGTTTTTT.

This clone was seen once. The chain is built from TRBV28 and TRBJ2-4; D is uncertain. CDR3 size: 13 residues. The germline gives CDR1 MDHEN, CDR2 SYDVKM. V lost 3 bases and J 9 bases, leaving 12 bases between the germline ends. The CDR3 spells CASSFTENGIQYF. CDR3 bases: TGTGCCAGCAGTTTTACCGAGAACGGCATTCAGTACTTC. The complete variable domain, with remaining parts taken from reference TRBV28 and TRBJ2-4, reads DVKVTQSSRYLVKRTGEKVFLECVQDMDHENMFWYRQDPGLGLRLIYFSYDVKMKEKGDIPEGYSVSREKKERFSLILESASTNQTSMYLCASSFTENGIQYFGAGTRLSVL.

V and J are TRBV27 and TRBJ1-1, with 10 bases identical to TRBD1. CDR3 length: 15 residues. The V gene's germline CDR1 is MNHEY and CDR2 SMNVEV (reference sequence). After removal of 5 bases from V and 1 base from J, the junction contained 4 bases not matched to a gene. CDR3 amino acids: CASSRWTGGNTEAFF. The CDR3 DNA is TGTGCCAGCAGTCGTTGGACAGGGGGGAACACTGAAGCTTTCTTT.

The table lists this clone with many counts. This chain links TRBV11-2 with TRBJ1-4; 7 bases match TRBD1. From germline, CDR1 is SGHAT and CDR2 FQNNGV. V was pared by 5 bases and J by 4 bases, with 10 bases of the junction left unmatched. This CDR3 region has 16 residues. The CDR3 DNA reads as TGTGCCAGCAGCCAAGCCGGGACAGCTAGTAATGAAAAACTGTTTTTT. It codes for CASSQAGTASNEKLFF.

V is TRBV3-1 (or the pseudogene TRBV3-2) and J is TRBJ2-3; D possibly corresponds to TRBD2 (5 bases). Trimming stripped 4 bases from V and 6 bases from J, with 8 bases between. Germline values: CDR1 LGHDT, CDR2 YNNKEL (reference sequence). The CDR3 contains 12 residues. DNA of the CDR3: TGTGCCAGCAGCCCCCGAGGGGATACGCAGTATTTT. Translation gives CASSPRGDTQYF.

This sequence joins TRBV24-1 and TRBJ2-1, with D possibly TRBD1 on 7 matching bases. V dropped 5 bases and J dropped 4 bases, with 11 bases sitting between them. This CDR3 comprises 14 residues. Germline V CDR1 and CDR2: KGHDR, SFDVKD. The CDR3 loop reads CATSAGGPYNEQFF. The CDR3 DNA reads as TGTGCCACCAGTGCAGGGGGGCCGTACAATGAGCAGTTCTTC.

The CDR3 region has the DNA TGTGCCATCAGGTCCGGGACAGCCTACAATGAGCAGTTCTTC. This codes for CAIRSGTAYNEQFF. The chain carries TRBV10-3 and TRBJ2-1, with 7 bases that match TRBD1. The CDR3 has 14 amino acids. The junction had 4 bases not matched to a gene; V was cut back by 6 bases and J by 2 bases. Germline values: CDR1 ENHRY, CDR2 SYGVKD.

The V call is TRBV5-1, the J call TRBJ2-1; maybe TRBD1 (6 bases). Germline V gives CDR1 SGHRS, CDR2 YFSETQ. V dropped 0 bases and J dropped 8 bases, with 12 bases sitting between them. The length of the CDR3 is 14 residues. CDR3 DNA: TGCGCCAGCAGCTTGGATCTGGGGGCAGATGAGCAGTTCTTC. It translates to CASSLDLGADEQFF. The full variable domain, with the rest looked up from reference TRBV5-1 and TRBJ2-1, is KAGVTQTPRYLIKTRGQQVTLSCSPISGHRSVSWYQQTPGQGLQFLFEYFSETQRNKGNFPGRFSGRQFSNSRSEMNVSTLELGDSALYLCASSLDLGADEQFFGPGTRLTVL.

This sequence joins TRBV5-1 and TRBJ1-1; D may be TRBD1 (5 bases). Germline V lookup: CDR1 SGHRS, CDR2 YFSETQ. The CDR3 runs 14 residues. V was pared by 4 bases and J by 3 bases, with 13 bases between. The CDR3 DNA is TGCGCCAGCAGCATGTCCAGGGTCGACACTGAAGCTTTCTTT. Its translation: CASSMSRVDTEAFF.